These 8 T cell receptor beta chains originate from one sample sequenced in a study of blood T cell repertoires in COVID-19. Here immunoSEQ multiplex PCR was the method, and the copy in TCRdb shows in-frame clones only, minus some. The sample lists about 200,000 clones; approximately 90% were seen once. The sequenced sample was PBMCs or T cells enriched from blood (not recorded which). The receptor set was obtained from a man younger than 45 who had recovered from COVID-19.

The V and J genes are TRBV30 and TRBJ2-2, with 8 bases identical to TRBD1. The junction had 7 bases not matched to a gene; V was cut back by 4 bases and J by 3 bases. Germline-derived CDR1 and CDR2 are GTSNPN and SVGIG (reference sequence). The CDR3 length is 15 residues. The CDR3 region has the DNA TGTGCCTGGAAGGTCCAGGGGGCCGACACCGGGGAGCTGTTTTTT. Residues: CAWKVQGADTGELFF.

The J gene is TRBJ1-5, the V gene TRBV10-2; TRBD1 matches at 7 bases. V lost 1 base, J lost 4 bases, and 1 base stayed unmatched. CDR1 and CDR2 (germline): WSHSY, SAAADI. CDR3 length: 14 residues. CDR3 in amino acids: CASSEWDRNQPQHF. CDR3 in DNA: TGCGCCAGCAGTGAGTGGGACAGAAATCAGCCCCAGCATTTT.

The CDR3 spells CSANGDRGAYVPSYTF. CDR3 sequence (DNA): TGCAGCGCGAATGGGGACAGGGGGGCCTATGTACCTAGCTACACCTTC. V is TRBV29-1 and J is TRBJ1-2, with 11 bases identical to TRBD1. CDR1 and CDR2 (germline): SQVTM, ANQGSEA. This CDR3 region has 16 residues. The V segment lost 7 bases and the J segment 9 bases; nucleotides outside the gene matches: 19.

The chain joins TRBV29-1 to TRBJ2-1; 13 positions agree with TRBD2. Germline CDR1 is SQVTM and CDR2 is ANQGSEA. J lost 7 bases, V lost 7 bases, and 4 bases had no gene match. The CDR3 runs 13 residues. The CDR3 spells CSAGTSGMNEQFF. CDR3 bases: TGCAGCGCCGGGACTAGCGGGATGAATGAGCAGTTCTTC.

V usage is TRBV7-9 and J usage is TRBJ2-3; 13 nucleotides match TRBD2. CDR3 size: 16 residues. Germline CDR1 SEHNR, CDR2 FQNEAQ (reference sequence). V trimming: 6 bases; J trimming: 2 bases; junction bases outside the gene matches: 5. The CDR3 bases are TGTGCCAGCAGTCCGACTAGCGGGAGGAACACAGATACGCAGTATTTT. It yields the protein CASSPTSGRNTDTQYF.

This rearrangement joins TRBV13 to TRBJ1-2; 7 bases map to TRBD1. This CDR3 is 15 amino acids long. Trimming cost V 2 bases and J 2 bases; bases outside gene matches: 5. Germline V gene data show CDR1 as PRHDT and CDR2 as FYEKMQ (reference sequence). CDR3 region: CASSLTYRGNYGYTF. The CDR3 nucleotides read TGTGCCAGCAGCTTAACGTACAGGGGAAACTATGGCTACACCTTC.

The chain is built from TRBV24-1 and TRBJ2-2, with TRBD2 as a possible D gene (5 bases). The germline gives CDR1 KGHDR, CDR2 SFDVKD. The CDR3 extends over 16 amino acids. The V and J ends lost 4 bases and 3 bases respectively, with 14 bases between them. The CDR3 DNA is TGTGCCACCAGTGACCAAGGTCGGGGAGACACCGGGGAGCTGTTTTTT. It codes for CATSDQGRGDTGELFF.

This chain connects TRBV9 to TRBJ1-1; 9 bases are a match to TRBD1. The CDR3 has 16 residues. V lost 3 bases to trimming and J lost 5 bases; unmatched junction nucleotides: 11. Germline V gene data show CDR1 as SGDLS and CDR2 as YYNGEE. CDR3 sequence (DNA): TGTGCCAGCAGCGCTCGGCCAACAGGGGGCTCTACTGAAGCTTTCTTT. Translated, it gives CASSARPTGGSTEAFF.